This paragraph covers one TCR beta chain sequence. The antigen remains unidentified. Susac syndrome patients met recently defined diagnostic criteria for definite or probable disease. This sample is drawn from a study of CD8 T cells in Susac syndrome. Across the whole study: Blood was drawn from patients with Susac syndrome. At that point, they were therapy-naive, on corticosteroids, or on intravenous immunoglobulin alone. Findings and limits, study-wide: Expansion of clones was not seen in the CD4+ T cell repertoires of Susac syndrome.

CDR3 length: 14 amino acids. Germline loops: CDR1 SGDLS, CDR2 YYNGEE. Trimming stripped 0 bases from V and 2 bases from J, with 7 bases between. Random hexamers primed reverse transcription of about 0.45 to 1 ug RNA. From the immunoSEQ multiplex PCR reads, TCRdb called clonotypes with MiXCR, one entry per CDR3 protein. The sample shows 150,000 to 200,000 distinct CDR3 sequences, 90% to 95% of them seen only once. The receptor comes from a human donor with Susac syndrome. V usage is TRBV9 and J usage is TRBJ2-3; no definite D call. Sequencing input: CD4+ T cells from PBMCs. DNA for the CDR3: TGTGCCAGCAGCGTAGTGAGTTCCACAGATACGCAGTATTTT. Translated: CASSVVSSTDTQYF. Variable domain in full (rest from reference TRBV9 and TRBJ2-3): DSGVTQTPKHLITATGQRVTLRCSPRSGDLSVYWYQQSLDQGLQFLIQYYNGEERAKGNILERFSAQQFPDLHSELNLSSLELGDSALYFCASSVVSSTDTQYFGPGTRLTVL.